This T cell receptor beta chain comes out of a study of blood T cell repertoires in COVID-19. Study details: The study drew acute and convalescent COVID-19 samples from the United States, Italy and Spain.

TCRdb's table, derived via immunoSEQ multiplex PCR, lists solely in-frame clones and lacks some. The table has 30,000 to 40,000 clones, roughly 78% seen once; the top ten hold approximately 40%. With 5 bases removed from V and 4 bases from J, the gap between germline ends came to 18 bases. The CDR3 length is 15 residues. Germline V CDR1 and CDR2: MNHNY, SVGAGI (reference sequence). The chain joins TRBV6-6 to TRBJ2-7, with a tentative D call TRBD1 (6 bases). Source material: peripheral blood. This clonotype originated in a man older than 75 with active or convalescent COVID-19. The CDR3 DNA is TGTGCCAGCAGTAGATTCGACAGGACCTCATACGAGCAGTACTTC. The encoded protein is CASSRFDRTSYEQYF.